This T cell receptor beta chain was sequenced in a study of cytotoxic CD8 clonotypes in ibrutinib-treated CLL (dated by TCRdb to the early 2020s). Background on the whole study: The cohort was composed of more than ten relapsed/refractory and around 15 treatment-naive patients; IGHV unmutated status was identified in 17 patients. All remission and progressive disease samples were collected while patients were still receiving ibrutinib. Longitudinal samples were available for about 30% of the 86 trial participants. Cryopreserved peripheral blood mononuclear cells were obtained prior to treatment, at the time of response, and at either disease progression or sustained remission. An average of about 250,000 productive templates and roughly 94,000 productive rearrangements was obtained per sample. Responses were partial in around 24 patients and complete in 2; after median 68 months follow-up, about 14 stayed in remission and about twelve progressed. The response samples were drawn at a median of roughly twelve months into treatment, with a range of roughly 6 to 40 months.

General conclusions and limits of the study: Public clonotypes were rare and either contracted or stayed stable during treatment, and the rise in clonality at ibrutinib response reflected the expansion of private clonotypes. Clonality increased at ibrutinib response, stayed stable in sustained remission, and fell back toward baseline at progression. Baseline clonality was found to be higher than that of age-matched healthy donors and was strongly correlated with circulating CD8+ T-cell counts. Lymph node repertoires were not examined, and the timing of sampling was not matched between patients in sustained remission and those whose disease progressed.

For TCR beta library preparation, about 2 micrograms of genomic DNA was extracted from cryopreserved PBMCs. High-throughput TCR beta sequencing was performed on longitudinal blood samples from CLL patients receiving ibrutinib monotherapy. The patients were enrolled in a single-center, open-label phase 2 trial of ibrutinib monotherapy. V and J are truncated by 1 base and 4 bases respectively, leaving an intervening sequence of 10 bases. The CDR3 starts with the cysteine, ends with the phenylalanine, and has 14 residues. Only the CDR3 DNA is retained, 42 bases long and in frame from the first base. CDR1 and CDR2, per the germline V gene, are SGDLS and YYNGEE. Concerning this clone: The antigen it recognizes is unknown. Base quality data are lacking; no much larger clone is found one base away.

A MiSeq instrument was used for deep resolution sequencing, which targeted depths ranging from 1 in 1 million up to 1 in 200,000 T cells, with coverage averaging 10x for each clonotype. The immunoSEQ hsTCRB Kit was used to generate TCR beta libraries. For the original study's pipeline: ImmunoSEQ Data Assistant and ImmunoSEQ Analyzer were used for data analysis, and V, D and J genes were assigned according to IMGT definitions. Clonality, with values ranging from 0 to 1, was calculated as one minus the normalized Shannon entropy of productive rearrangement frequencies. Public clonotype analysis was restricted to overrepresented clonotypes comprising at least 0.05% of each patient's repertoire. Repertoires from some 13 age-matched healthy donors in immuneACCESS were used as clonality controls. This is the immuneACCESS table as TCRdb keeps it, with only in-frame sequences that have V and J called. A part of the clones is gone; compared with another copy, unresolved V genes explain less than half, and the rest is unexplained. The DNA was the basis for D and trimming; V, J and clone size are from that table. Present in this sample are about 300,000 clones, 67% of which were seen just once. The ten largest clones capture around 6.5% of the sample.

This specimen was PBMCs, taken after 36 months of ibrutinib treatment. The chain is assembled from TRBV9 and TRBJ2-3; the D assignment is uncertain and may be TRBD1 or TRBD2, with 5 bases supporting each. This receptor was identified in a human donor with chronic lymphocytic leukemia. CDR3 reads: CASSVYGAPDTQYF. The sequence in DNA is TGTGCCAGCAGCGTATACGGGGCGCCAGATACGCAGTATTTT.